This T cell receptor beta chain comes out of a study of T cell responses to AZD1222 COVID-19 vaccine. Some clones are missing from TCRdb's copy, which holds only in-frame ones; the method was immunoSEQ multiplex PCR. This sample yields 98,000 or so clones, of which approximately 84% are seen a single time; 13% to 15% belongs to the top ten. This TCR derives from an adult who received the AZD1222 COVID-19 vaccine. This material consisted of peripheral blood, taken 28 days after the second AZD1222 dose.

CDR3 coding DNA: TGTGCCAGCAGCATTCCGGTGACCGGGGAGCTGTTTTTT. The encoded protein is CASSIPVTGELFF. The chain uses TRBV7-9 and TRBJ2-2; D is uncertain. In germline, CDR1 is SEHNR, CDR2 FQNEAQ (reference sequence). The ends were cut back, 5 bases at V and 5 bases at J, with 9 bases in the middle. This CDR3 contains 13 residues.